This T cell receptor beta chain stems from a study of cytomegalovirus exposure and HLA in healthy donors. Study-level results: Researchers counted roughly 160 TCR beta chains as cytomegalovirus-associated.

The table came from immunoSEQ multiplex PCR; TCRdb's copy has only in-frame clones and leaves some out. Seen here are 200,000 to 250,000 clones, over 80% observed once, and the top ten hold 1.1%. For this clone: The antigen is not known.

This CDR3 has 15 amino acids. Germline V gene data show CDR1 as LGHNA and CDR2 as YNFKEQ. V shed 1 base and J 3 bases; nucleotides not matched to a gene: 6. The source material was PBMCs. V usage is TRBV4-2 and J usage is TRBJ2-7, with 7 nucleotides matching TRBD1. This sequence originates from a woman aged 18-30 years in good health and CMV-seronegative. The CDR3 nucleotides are TGTGCCAGCAGCCAAGGTTGGGACAGAGACTACGAGCAGTACTTC. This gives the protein CASSQGWDRDYEQYF.